The next 21 T cell receptor beta chains were all read from a single sample in a study of CD8+CD57+ T cells in acquired aplastic anemia. Selection for sequencing was limited to patients who had shown CD8+CD57+ cell expansion by flow cytometry. TCR beta VDJ and CDR3 profiles were obtained from a genomic DNA template. Using its own MiXCR run on the reads, TCRdb lists one record per CDR3 protein. This sample has approximately 180,000 distinct CDR3 sequences, with 48% found just once. Sequencing was done on a sample of sorted CD4+, CD8+, or CD8+CD57+ T cells (not recorded which) from PBMCs. The receptors come from a human donor with aplastic anemia.

About this clonotype: A clone one base away is much larger, so this may be a read error. The rearrangement joins TRBV5-1 to TRBJ2-7, with a possible D match to TRBD1 (5 bases). V was clipped by 1 base and J by 5 bases, with 13 bases between them. The CDR3 length is 14 residues. Germline values: CDR1 SGHRS, CDR2 YFSETQ. The CDR3 region has the DNA TGCGCCAGCAGCTTGATGGACATGGTCGACGAGCAGTACTTC. This translates into CASSLMDMVDEQYF. Together with reference TRBV5-1 and TRBJ2-7, the CDR3 gives the full variable domain: KAGVTQTPRYLIKTRGQQVTLSCSPISGHRSVSWYQQTPGQGLQFLFEYFSETQRNKGNFPGRFSGRQFSNSRSEMNVSTLELGDSALYLCASSLMDMVDEQYFGPGTRLTVT.

V usage is TRBV7-9 and J usage is TRBJ2-6, with D hard to call. The CDR3 is 13 residues long. Trimming cost V 9 bases and J 2 bases, with 8 bases left between them. CDR1 is SEHNR, CDR2 FQNEAQ, per germline (reference sequence). The CDR3 sequence: CASLPTGANVLTF. CDR3 nucleotides: TGTGCCAGTCTCCCAACTGGGGCCAACGTCCTGACTTTC.

This clonotype appeared many times. The rearrangement uses TRBV7-3 and TRBJ2-3, with 11 bases lining up with TRBD2. The trim removed 4 bases at V and 2 bases at J, leaving 5 bases unmatched. This CDR3 has 16 amino acids. Germline V gene lookup returns CDR1 SGHTA and CDR2 FQGTGA. The CDR3 DNA sequence: TGTGCCAGCAGCTCGGTAGCGGGGGGGGCCACAGATACGCAGTATTTT. Encoded protein: CASSSVAGGATDTQYF.

This clonotype was seen at least ten times. The V gene is TRBV20-1, the J gene TRBJ2-3; 14 nucleotides match TRBD2. Trimming at V came to 6 bases and at J to 0 bases, leaving 8 bases not matched to a gene. The V gene's germline CDR1 is DFQATT and CDR2 SNEGSKA (reference sequence). The CDR3 is made up of 17 amino acids. DNA of the CDR3: TGCAGTGCAAGGGGACTAGCGGGGGTTAAAAGCACAGATACGCAGTATTTT. It translates to CSARGLAGVKSTDTQYF.

This clonotype occurred a few times. A clone one base away is much larger, so this may be a read error. This chain links TRBV6-1 with TRBJ2-3; TRBD1 agrees at 8 bases. The CDR3 spans 15 residues. CDR1 is MNHNS and CDR2 is SASEGT in the germline V gene. V lost 4 bases and J lost 8; bases outside the gene matches: 11. The CDR3 loop is CASSVDRGRLPTQYF. The CDR3 DNA sequence: TGTGCCAGCAGTGTAGACAGGGGACGCTTACCTACGCAGTATTTT.

The V gene is TRBV20-1, the J gene TRBJ2-7, with D maybe TRBD2 (6 bases). The CDR3 sequence is 15 residues long. V was pared by 0 bases and J by 1 base, with 13 bases between. CDR1 is DFQATT and CDR2 is SNEGSKA in the germline V gene (reference sequence). CDR3 residues: CSARDSTSGSYEQYF. DNA of the CDR3: TGCAGTGCTAGAGATTCCACAAGCGGGTCCTACGAGCAGTACTTC.

The chain has TRBV24-1 and TRBJ2-3; TRBD2 matches at 15 bases. Trimming removed 2 bases from V and 0 bases from J; junction bases left unmatched: 5. The length of the CDR3 is 19 residues. The germline V gene has CDR1 KGHDR and CDR2 SFDVKD. CDR3 bases: TGTGCCACCAGTGATTCGGGACTAGCGGGGGGACTCAGCACAGATACGCAGTATTTT. Translated: CATSDSGLAGGLSTDTQYF.

The V and J genes are TRBV11-3 and TRBJ2-7, with D perhaps matching TRBD1 or TRBD2 (5 bases each). CDR1 is SGHNT, CDR2 YENEEA, per germline. CDR3 size: 12 residues. With 6 bases removed from V and 6 bases from J, the gap between germline ends came to 12 bases. This CDR3 reads CASSGTALEQYF. The CDR3 bases are TGTGCCAGCAGTGGGACGGCGCTCGAGCAGTACTTC.

There are many counts of this clonotype. The genes are TRBV6-1 and TRBJ2-7; 7 bases map to TRBD1. CDR3 length: 14 amino acids. Germline V gene data show CDR1 as MNHNS and CDR2 as SASEGT. With 5 bases clipped from V and 2 bases from J, the junction kept 6 bases outside the gene matches. CDR3 sequence (DNA): TGTGCCAGCAGTCCCAGGGGGACCGCCTACGAGCAGTACTTC. Protein product: CASSPRGTAYEQYF.

This chain joins TRBV15 and TRBJ1-2, with TRBD1 matching over 10 bases. Per the germline V gene, CDR1 is LNHNV and CDR2 is YYDKDF (reference sequence). The junction had 5 bases not matched to a gene; V was cut back by 0 bases and J by 4 bases. This CDR3 has 16 residues. As DNA, the CDR3 is TGTGCCACCAGCAGAGACGGGACAGGGGCCTTCTATGGCTACACCTTC. This codes for CATSRDGTGAFYGYTF. Together with reference TRBV15 and TRBJ1-2, the CDR3 gives the full variable domain: DAMVIQNPRYQVTQFGKPVTLSCSQTLNHNVMYWYQQKSSQAPKLLFHYYDKDFNNEADTPDNFQSRRPNTSFCFLDIRSPGLGDTAMYLCATSRDGTGAFYGYTFGSGTRLTVV.

The rearrangement joins TRBV7-2 to TRBJ2-7, with a tentative D call TRBD2 (6 bases). CDR1 and CDR2 from the germline V gene are SGHTA and FQGNSA. The length of the CDR3 is 12 residues. The V and J ends lost 10 bases and 6 bases respectively, with 16 bases between them. CDR3 protein: CAITGLLGEQYF. The CDR3 DNA reads TGTGCCATAACGGGACTCCTGGGCGAGCAGTACTTC. Supplemented by reference TRBV7-2 and TRBJ2-7, the full variable domain reads GAGVSQSPSNKVTEKGKDVELRCDPISGHTALYWYRQSLGQGLEFLIYFQGNSAPDKSGLPSDRFSAERTGGSVSTLTIQRTQQEDSAVYLCAITGLLGEQYFGPGTRLTVT.

This clonotype was counted at least ten times. The gene calls are TRBV20-1 and TRBJ1-1; 12 bases align to TRBD1. The ends lost 0 bases at V and 6 bases at J; junction bases unmatched: 14. In germline, CDR1 is DFQATT, CDR2 SNEGSKA (reference sequence). This CDR3 contains 18 residues. The CDR3 here is CSARDSGTGGADGSEAFF. The CDR3 region has the DNA TGCAGTGCTAGAGACTCCGGGACAGGGGGCGCAGACGGGTCTGAAGCTTTCTTT.

The chain has TRBV6-1 and TRBJ1-3; the D is unclear. The CDR3 has 16 residues. CDR1 and CDR2 from the germline V gene are MNHNS and SASEGT. The V end was cut by 8 bases, the J end by 0 bases, with 17 bases between. As DNA, the CDR3 is TGTGCCAGCGGGCCCTCCGGGAGAAGCTCTGGAAACACCATATATTTT. It is translated as CASGPSGRSSGNTIYF.

The CDR3 sequence is CASSLWASGRTEAFF. CDR3 DNA: TGTGCCAGCAGTTTATGGGCCTCAGGGCGCACTGAAGCTTTCTTT. The rearrangement links TRBV28 to TRBJ1-1; possibly TRBD1 for D (5 bases). This CDR3 spans 15 amino acids. Germline V gene lookup returns CDR1 MDHEN and CDR2 SYDVKM. Trimming removed 0 bases at V and 4 bases at J, with 12 bases between. Full variable domain (outside the CDR3, taken from reference TRBV28 and TRBJ1-1): DVKVTQSSRYLVKRTGEKVFLECVQDMDHENMFWYRQDPGLGLRLIYFSYDVKMKEKGDIPEGYSVSREKKERFSLILESASTNQTSMYLCASSLWASGRTEAFFGQGTRLTVV.

This clonotype appeared a few times. The gene calls are TRBV7-2 and TRBJ2-7; TRBD2 matches at 7 bases. The trim removed 1 base at V and 7 bases at J, leaving 7 bases unmatched. This CDR3 contains 14 residues. Germline CDR1 SGHTA, CDR2 FQGNSA. The CDR3 spells CASSLVASGREQYF. For the CDR3, the DNA is TGTGCCAGCAGCTTAGTAGCTAGCGGTCGAGAGCAGTACTTC.

This clonotype was found many times. The CDR3 nucleotides read TGCGCCAGCAGCTTGAGGGGGTTAGGGGAGACCCAGTACTTC. This encodes CASSLRGLGETQYF. This chain joins TRBV5-1 and TRBJ2-5; TRBD1 might be the D (6 bases). The length of the CDR3 is 14 residues. The ends were cut back, 1 base at V and 5 bases at J, with 12 bases in the middle. Per the germline V gene, CDR1 is SGHRS and CDR2 is YFSETQ.

This chain joins TRBV29-1 and TRBJ1-1; no firm D call. Germline CDR1 is SQVTM and CDR2 is ANQGSEA. V gave up 2 bases and J gave up 4 bases, with 11 bases separating them. The CDR3 loop spans 13 amino acids. The CDR3 DNA is TGCAGCGTTGAATACGTAACGGGCACTGAAGCTTTCTTT. Translated, it gives CSVEYVTGTEAFF.

This CDR3 reads CAISSGGLAGVGQYF. The DNA of the CDR3 is TGTGCCATCAGTAGTGGGGGACTAGCGGGAGTGGGGCAGTACTTC. The chain has TRBV10-3 and TRBJ2-7; 14 nucleotides agree with TRBD2. J was trimmed by 9 bases and V by 5 bases; bases with no gene match: 9. Germline V gene lookup returns CDR1 ENHRY and CDR2 SYGVKD. The CDR3 contains 15 residues.

This clonotype was recorded once. V usage is TRBV10-3 and J usage is TRBJ2-7, with TRBD1 matching over 7 bases. This CDR3 spans 14 amino acids. Germline assignment: CDR1 ENHRY and CDR2 SYGVKD. The ends lost 10 bases at V and 2 bases at J; junction bases unmatched: 11. CDR3 in DNA: TGTGCCAGCAGGCGTGGACAGGTTGCCTACGAGCAGTACTTC. Encoded protein: CASRRGQVAYEQYF.

Concerning this clonotype itself: Germline and junction disagree at one end, which may indicate a read error. The V call is TRBV20-1, the J call TRBJ1-2; D may be TRBD1 (6 bases). The CDR3 is 13 residues long. The germline gives CDR1 DFQATT, CDR2 SNEGSKA (reference sequence). CDR3 sequence reads: CSAREGDLYGYTF. CDR3 in DNA: TGCAGCGCTAGAGAGGGGGATCTCTATGGCTACACCTTC.

V and J are TRBV10-2 and TRBJ1-2; 11 nucleotides align to TRBD1. The CDR3 is made up of 13 amino acids. V gave up 6 bases and J gave up 12 bases; unmatched junction bases: 9. The germline gives CDR1 WSHSY, CDR2 SAAADI. The CDR3, as DNA: TGCGCCAGCAGGCCGGGACAGGGGGTCGGCCACACCTTC. It specifies CASRPGQGVGHTF.